These T cell receptor beta chains were read from a single sample in a study of T cells in Graves' hyperthyroidism and ophthalmopathy. Via MiXCR, TCRdb re-called the multiplex PCR reads, giving one row per CDR3 protein. Of 350,000 to 400,000 distinct CDR3 sequences listed, under 15% were seen once; the top ten hold less than 35%. Sequenced input: blood. The source of these receptors is a woman in her 30s with Graves' hyperthyroidism. Each CDR3 is given with its conserved first and last residue. A D gene is named only where the DNA matches it firmly. Size tells how often a clone was seen (once, few, many) or the class of an expanded clone, and some rows leave it out.

J,V,size,D,DNA,CDR3
TRBJ2-1,TRBV20-1,NA,NA,TGCAGTGCTAGAGATCTGATGAGGGAGGCCGGGGGAAATGAGCAGTTCTTC,CSARDLMREAGGNEQFF
TRBJ2-2,TRBV20-1,few,NA,TGCAGTGCTAGACTAGTTAACCCCACCGGGGAGCTGTTTTTT,CSARLVNPTGELFF
TRBJ1-1,TRBV19,few,NA,TGTGCCAGTAGTATATGGGAGAGCACTGAAGCTTTCTTT,CASSIWESTEAFF
TRBJ2-5,TRBV3-1,NA,TRBD2,TGTGCCAGCAGCGGACTAGCGGCTCAAGAGACCCAGTACTTC,CASSGLAAQETQYF
TRBJ2-2,TRBV29-1,few,TRBD1,TGCAGCGGGGGGGGGACAGGGGGGCTCACCGGGGAGCTGTTTTTT,CSGGGTGGLTGELFF
TRBJ2-6,TRBV20-1,few,NA,TGCAGTGCTAGAGCCGTTTCTGAGGCCAACGTCCTGACTTTC,CSARAVSEANVLTF
TRBJ2-1,TRBV18,many,TRBD2,TGTGCCAGCTCACCACCAACTAGCGGGAGCCTCAATGAGCAGTTCTTC,CASSPPTSGSLNEQFF
TRBJ1-2,TRBV24-1,many,NA,TGTGCCACCAGTGATGGGGGGCAGAGGATCGGCGGCTACACCTTC,CATSDGGQRIGGYTF
TRBJ1-2,TRBV5-1,NA,NA,TGCGCCAGCAGCTCCGACAGGCCTACTAACTATGGCTACACCTTC,CASSSDRPTNYGYTF
TRBJ2-5,TRBV27,few,TRBD1,TGTGCCAGCAGTGTAGGGACAGGTGATCCTCAAGAGACCCAGTACTTC,CASSVGTGDPQETQYF
TRBJ2-4,TRBV28,many,TRBD2,TGTGCCAGCAGTTCGACCGGGACTAAGAAGAGGCGGAACATTCAGTACTTC,CASSSTGTKKRRNIQYF
TRBJ2-1,TRBV7-9,many,NA,TGTGCCAGCAGCTCCCTCCTGAGCTCCTACAATGAGCAGTTCTTC,CASSSLLSSYNEQFF
TRBJ2-5,TRBV30,many,NA,TGTGCCTGGACTGTATTGGAGACCCAGTACTTC,CAWTVLETQYF
TRBJ1-6,TRBV18,many,TRBD1,TGTGCCAGCTCACCAATGACCCAAGGGGGCAATTCACCCCTCCACTTT,CASSPMTQGGNSPLHF
TRBJ2-7,TRBV6-2/TRBV6-3,NA,TRBD2,TGTGCCAGCAGTTATTCCCGTGGCCTAGCGGGAGCGGTCGAGCAGTACTTC,CASSYSRGLAGAVEQYF
TRBJ2-7,TRBV11-2,many,NA,TGTGCCAGCAGCTTAGCCGAGGGAGAATCCTACGAGCAGTACTTC,CASSLAEGESYEQYF
TRBJ2-3,TRBV7-9,NA,NA,TGTGCCAGCAGCCAAAACAGGGACTTTAGCACAGATACGCAGTATTTT,CASSQNRDFSTDTQYF
TRBJ1-1,TRBV7-9,many,TRBD1,TGTGCCAGCAGCCCTGGACAGGTAATCGGAGCTTTCTTT,CASSPGQVIGAFF
TRBJ2-1,TRBV6-1,NA,TRBD2,TGTGCCAGCCCTCTGGGACTAGCGGGGAATGAGCAGTTCTTC,CASPLGLAGNEQFF
TRBJ2-7,TRBV19,few,TRBD2,TGTGCCAGTAGTACGCGGACTAGCGGGATTTACGAGCAGTACTTC,CASSTRTSGIYEQYF
TRBJ1-6,TRBV12-3/TRBV12-4,NA,TRBD1,TGTGCCAGCAGCTCACCCTCCACAGGGGGCCTCCTCCACTTT,CASSSPSTGGLLHF
TRBJ1-2,TRBV9,NA,NA,TGTGCCAGCAGTCCTAATCGTACACCCAGCTATGGCTACACCTTC,CASSPNRTPSYGYTF